This T cell receptor (beta chain) was sequenced during a study of cytomegalovirus exposure and HLA in healthy donors. Study-wide background: A previous analysis identified approximately 110 million unique TCR beta sequences derived from roughly 180 million T cells. There were about 85 million unique TCRs (from HLA-typed donors) in an early data release. The study's findings and limits: Within an earlier analysis, most TCR beta V segments proved productive either about 87% or about 30% of the time.

Germline CDR1 and CDR2: SGHKS and YYEKEE (reference sequence). This CDR3 contains 17 residues. J lost 4 bases, V lost 6 bases, and 12 bases had no gene match. 13 Jbeta primers and 60 Vbeta primers were used for the PCR. The repertoire was sequenced with immunoSEQ multiplex PCR; TCRdb's copy has only in-frame clones and lacks some. The sample includes under 200,000 clones, roughly 80% seen only once; the top ten take roughly 5%. Each donor was healthy, and each was a bone marrow donor. For this clone: What it binds is not known.

What was sequenced was PBMCs. The sequence came from a male donor in good health and CMV-seronegative. The gene calls are TRBV5-5 and TRBJ1-5; 11 bases agree with TRBD1. CDR3 DNA sequence: TGTGCCAGCACCTCAGTATCCGGGACAGGGGGGAATCAGCCCCAGCATTTT. This encodes CASTSVSGTGGNQPQHF.